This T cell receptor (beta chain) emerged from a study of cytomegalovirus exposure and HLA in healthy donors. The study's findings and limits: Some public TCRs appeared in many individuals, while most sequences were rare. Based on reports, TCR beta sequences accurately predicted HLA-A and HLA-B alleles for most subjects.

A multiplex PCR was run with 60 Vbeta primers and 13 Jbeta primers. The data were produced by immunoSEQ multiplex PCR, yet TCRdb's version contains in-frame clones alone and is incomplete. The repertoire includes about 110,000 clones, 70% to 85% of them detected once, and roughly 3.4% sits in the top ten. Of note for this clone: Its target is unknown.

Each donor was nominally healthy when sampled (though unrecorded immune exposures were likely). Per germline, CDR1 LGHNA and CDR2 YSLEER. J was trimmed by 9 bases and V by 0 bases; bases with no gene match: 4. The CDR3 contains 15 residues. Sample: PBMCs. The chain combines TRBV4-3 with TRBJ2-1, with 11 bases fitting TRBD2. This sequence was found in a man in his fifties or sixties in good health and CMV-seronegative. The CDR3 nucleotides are TGCGCCAGCAGCCAAGATTTAGCGGGGGGGCGTGAGCAGTTCTTC. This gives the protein CASSQDLAGGREQFF.